This T cell receptor beta chain was obtained from a study of CD8+ T cells in alopecia areata. Germline V gives CDR1 MNHEY, CDR2 SVGAGI. There are 15 residues in the CDR3. V gave up 0 bases and J gave up 1 base, with 8 bases separating them. Sequencing used cDNA as its template, made by extracting RNA and reverse transcribing it. Assay: immunoSEQ multiplex PCR; the TCRdb copy retains only in-frame clones and omits some. This sample has about 34,000 clones, with more than 60% found just once. This rearrangement joins TRBV6-5 to TRBJ2-3; no clear D. This TCR was sampled from a human donor with alopecia areata. The material sequenced was NKG2D-low CD8+ T cells sorted from blood. The CDR3 reads CASSYSGPGTDTQYF. DNA of the CDR3: TGTGCCAGCAGTTACTCAGGGCCGGGCACAGATACGCAGTATTTT.